This TCR beta chain comes out of a study of T cells in Graves' hyperthyroidism and ophthalmopathy. The CDR3 extends over 14 amino acids. The germline CDR1 and CDR2 sequences are MNHNS and SASEGT. Trimming stripped 2 bases from V and 2 bases from J, with 7 bases between. Using RNA transcripts as the source, TCR beta CDR3 regions were amplified. HTBI primers were employed in a first-round RT-PCR of the TCR CDR3. TCRdb itself ran the multiplex PCR reads through MiXCR, one entry per CDR3 protein. The sample holds 550,000 to 850,000 distinct CDR3 sequences, over 15% seen once. This clonotype has more than one count but fewer than ten.

This TCR was recovered from a woman between 45 and 60 years old with Graves' hyperthyroidism that later progressed to Graves' ophthalmopathy. Sequenced: blood. The chain combines TRBV6-1 with TRBJ1-5; maybe TRBD1 (5 bases). CDR3 nucleotide sequence: TGTGCCAGCAGTGAAATAGGGGGCAATCAGCCCCAGCATTTT. Its protein product is CASSEIGGNQPQHF.